This T cell receptor (beta chain) is from a study of T cell therapy after organ transplantation. Data came from immunoSEQ multiplex PCR; TCRdb stores just in-frame clones and leaves some out. The table shows about 19,000 clones, with 81% occurring only once. This sample's time point: 4-8 weeks after completion of therapy. Concerning this clone itself: Its target is not known.

The V and J ends lost 3 bases and 2 bases respectively, with 8 bases between them. CDR1 is SNHLY, CDR2 FYNNEI, per germline. The CDR3 extends over 13 amino acids. This sample comprised CD8+ T cells from blood, obtained after autologous CMV-specific T cell therapy. This chain joins TRBV2 and TRBJ2-7; D call uncertain. The receptor comes from a human patient who had received a solid organ transplant and had CMV disease. Some of these T cells may belong to the graft donor. CDR3 in amino acids: CASSDGRTYEQYF. DNA for the CDR3: TGTGCCAGCAGTGACGGGCGGACCTACGAGCAGTACTTC.